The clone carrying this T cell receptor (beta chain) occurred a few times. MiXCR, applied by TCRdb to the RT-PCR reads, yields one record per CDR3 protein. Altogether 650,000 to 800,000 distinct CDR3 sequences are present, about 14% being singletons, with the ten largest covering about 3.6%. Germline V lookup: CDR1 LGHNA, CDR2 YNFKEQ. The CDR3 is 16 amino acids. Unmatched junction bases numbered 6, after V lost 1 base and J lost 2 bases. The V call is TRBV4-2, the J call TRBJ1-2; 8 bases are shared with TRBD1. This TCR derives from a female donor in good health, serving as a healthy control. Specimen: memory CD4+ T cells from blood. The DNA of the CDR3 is TGTGCCAGCAGCCAAGGGGTCCAGGGGGCAAACTATGGCTACACCTTC. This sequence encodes CASSQGVQGANYGYTF.